This is a list of T cell receptor beta chains from one sample in a study of shared clonotypes between healthy human individuals. Clones were sequenced by immunoSEQ multiplex PCR, and TCRdb holds only the in-frame ones, with some missing. The data show roughly 1,100,000 clones, with approximately 72% seen just once and 1.4% to 1.5% held by the top ten. Specimen: memory CD4+ T cells sorted from blood. These receptors were obtained from a man between 18 and 29 years old in good health. CDR3s include the opening cysteine and the closing phenylalanine or tryptophan. Each record gives: clone size, V gene, D gene, J gene, CDR3 protein, CDR3 DNA. A D gene is named only where the DNA matches it firmly. A clone size is listed for some rows: how often the clone was seen (once, few, many), or a class if it is expanded.

few	TRBV7-5	NA	TRBJ2-2	CARSLRFVGGPRFDGELFF	TGTGCCAGAAGCTTAAGATTTGTGGGAGGGCCAAGATTTGACGGGGAGCTGTTTTTT
NA	TRBV18	TRBD1	TRBJ1-1	CASSLRSLGQGAAPNTEAFF	TGTGCCAGCTCACTGCGGTCGTTAGGACAGGGGGCTGCCCCGAACACTGAAGCTTTCTTT
NA	TRBV5-6	TRBD1	TRBJ1-5	CASSRTGGPSNQPQHF	TGTGCCAGCAGCCGGACAGGGGGCCCCAGCAATCAGCCCCAGCATTTT
once	TRBV13	TRBD2	TRBJ2-3	CASSQRGSTDTQYF	TGTGCCAGCAGCCAGCGGGGGTCGACAGATACGCAGTATTTT
NA	TRBV2	TRBD2	TRBJ2-5	CASSPGLAGAGGTQYF	TGTGCCAGCAGCCCGGGACTAGCGGGGGCCGGGGGGACCCAGTACTTC
NA	TRBV4-1	NA	TRBJ1-6	CASSQDDGQQGRGNSPLHF	TGCGCCAGCAGCCAAGATGACGGGCAACAGGGACGAGGGAATTCACCCCTCCACTTT
NA	TRBV5-8	NA	TRBJ2-5	CASSSGTRKLETQYF	TGTGCCAGCAGCTCTGGGACCAGGAAGTTAGAGACCCAGTACTTC
NA	TRBV20-1	TRBD1	TRBJ1-1	CSASDRGAAFF	TGCAGTGCTAGCGACAGGGGGGCGGCTTTCTTT
once	TRBV5-1	NA	TRBJ2-5	CASSLGSQETQYF	TGCGCCAGCAGCCTAGGATCTCAAGAGACCCAGTACTTC
NA	TRBV7-2	NA	TRBJ1-1	CASSLQIREAFF	TGTGCCAGCAGCCTCCAAATCCGGGAAGCTTTCTTT
NA	TRBV6-5	NA	TRBJ1-1	CASSYGQMNTEAFF	TGTGCCAGCAGTTACGGGCAGATGAACACTGAAGCTTTCTTT
NA	TRBV5-1	TRBD1	TRBJ2-2	CASSQRSDRGHTGELFF	TGCGCCAGCAGCCAGAGGAGTGACAGGGGGCACACCGGGGAGCTGTTTTTT
NA	TRBV19	TRBD1	TRBJ1-1	CAVKAGTGVRNTEAFF	TGTGCCGTCAAAGCCGGGACAGGGGTAAGGAACACTGAAGCTTTCTTT
NA	TRBV4-1	TRBD1	TRBJ1-2	CASSPGGQGVYGYTF	TGCGCCAGCAGCCCGGGGGGACAGGGGGTCTATGGCTACACCTTC
NA	TRBV7-3	TRBD2	TRBJ2-2	CASRSDGLAGTGELFF	TGTGCCAGCAGATCCGACGGACTAGCGGGGACCGGGGAGCTGTTTTTT
NA	TRBV5-4	NA	TRBJ1-4	CASSLVGTRIATNEKLFF	TGTGCCAGCAGCTTGGTGGGGACAAGAATTGCAACTAATGAAAAACTGTTTTTT
few	TRBV2	NA	TRBJ2-3	CASTPRQISTDTQYF	TGTGCCAGCACTCCCCGGCAGATCAGCACAGATACGCAGTATTTT
NA	TRBV27	TRBD1	TRBJ1-6	CASSFRQGIDNSPLHF	TGTGCCAGCAGTTTCCGACAGGGGATAGATAATTCACCCCTCCACTTT
NA	TRBV6-5	NA	TRBJ1-2	CASSEGFNYGYTF	TGTGCCAGCAGTGAAGGATTTAACTATGGCTACACCTTC
few	TRBV10-3	NA	TRBJ1-3	CAISEGISSGNTIYF	TGTGCCATCAGTGAAGGGATAAGCTCTGGAAACACCATATATTTT
NA	TRBV19	NA	TRBJ1-2	CASSIDPGRLSGYTF	TGTGCCAGTAGTATAGATCCGGGACGCCTCTCTGGCTACACCTTC
few	TRBV4-1	NA	TRBJ1-2	CASSRPAGDGYTF	TGCGCCAGCAGCCGCCCGGCCGGGGATGGCTACACCTTC